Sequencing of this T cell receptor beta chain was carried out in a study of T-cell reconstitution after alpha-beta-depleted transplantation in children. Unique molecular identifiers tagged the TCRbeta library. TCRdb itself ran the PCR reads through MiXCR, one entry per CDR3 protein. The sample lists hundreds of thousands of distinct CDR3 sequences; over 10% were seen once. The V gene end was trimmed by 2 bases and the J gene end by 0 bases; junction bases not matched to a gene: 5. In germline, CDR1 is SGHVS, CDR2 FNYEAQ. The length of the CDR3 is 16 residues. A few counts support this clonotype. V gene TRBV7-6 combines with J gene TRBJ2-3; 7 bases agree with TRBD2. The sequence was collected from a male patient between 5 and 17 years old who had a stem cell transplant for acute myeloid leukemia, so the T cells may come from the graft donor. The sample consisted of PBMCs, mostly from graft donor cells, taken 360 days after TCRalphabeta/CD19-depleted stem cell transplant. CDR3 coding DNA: TGTGCCAGCAGCTTACAAGCGGGGCGAAGCACAGATACGCAGTATTTT. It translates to CASSLQAGRSTDTQYF.